This T cell receptor beta chain was found in a study of control samples from healthy donors and cancer patients (dated by TCRdb to 2018 to 2020). Regarding this clone: This receptor's antigen is unknown. No per-base quality is available; no much larger clone lies one base away.

Receptor libraries were prepared by the immunoSEQ multiplex PCR assay. The source is immuneACCESS, and TCRdb retained only in-frame sequences with V and J called. Part of the clones is not carried over; for the studies checked, unresolved V genes explain less than half of this, and the remainder is unexplained. The sample table holds some 150,000 clones, of which approximately 94% were seen once. The ten largest clones add up to 10% to 15% of the sample. The material sequenced was blood. The source is a man aged 35 to 55 in good health.

The CDR3 reads CASSLDGSTYEQYF. The DNA sequence reads TGTGCCAGCAGCTTAGACGGGAGCACCTACGAGCAGTACTTC. Recombination linked TRBV11-2 to TRBJ2-7, with TRBD2 perhaps the D gene, on 6 matching bases. The V and J ends are trimmed by 0 bases and 2 bases, leaving 8 bases between them. Measured from the cysteine to the phenylalanine, the CDR3 is 14 residues long. Only the CDR3 DNA stays, 42 bases, in frame from base 1. Based on the germline V gene, the CDR1 and CDR2 sequences are SGHAT and FQNNGV.